This T cell receptor (beta chain) derives from a study of cytomegalovirus exposure and HLA in healthy donors. Overall study results and limits: A list of 150 or so TCR beta chains associated with cytomegalovirus was given. An Asian-associated ancestry cluster reportedly showed fewer N-insertions than the approximately 670-donor mean in a later analysis. Sequencing probably produced one cluster of sequence variants that were highly shared.

In the PCR, 60 Vbeta and 13 Jbeta primers were used. Here immunoSEQ multiplex PCR was the method, and the copy in TCRdb shows in-frame clones only, minus some. The sample contains approximately 140,000 clones, 70% to 80% of which appear only once. In the case of this clone: Antigen: not known.

The CDR3 consists of 15 residues. Per germline, CDR1 LGHNA and CDR2 YSLEER. With 1 base clipped from V and 2 bases from J, the junction kept 3 bases outside the gene matches. This clonotype originated in a human donor in good health. V gene TRBV4-3 combines with J gene TRBJ2-7; 9 bases align to TRBD2. Source material: PBMCs. CDR3 amino acids: CASSQGGLAPYEQYF. In DNA form, the CDR3 reads TGCGCCAGCAGCCAAGGGGGACTAGCACCCTACGAGCAGTACTTC.